The present TCR beta chain was sequenced within a study of beta chain features in type 1 diabetes (dated by TCRdb to 2016 to 2019). General notes on the study: Mean age, gender distribution, total cell number and subset yield did not differ between patients and healthy donors. A total of approximately 110,000,000 sorted cells were examined across all samples, and a strong correlation was observed between cell number per subset and RNA yield. The study compared TCRB repertoires of sorted circulating CD4+ T cell subsets between recently diagnosed type 1 diabetes patients and matched healthy donors. Regulatory and stem cell-like memory subsets were isolated from only 8 patients and 8 healthy donors, whereas naive and central memory subsets came from all 30 or so donors.

CDR1 and CDR2 (SGHNT, YYREEE) derive from the germline V gene (reference sequence). CDR3 length: 16 amino acids, cysteine to phenylalanine. The read is trimmed to its CDR3 DNA, 48 bases read in frame from base 1. V and J are truncated by 0 bases and 5 bases respectively, leaving an intervening sequence of 17 bases. With regard to this clone: Which antigen it targets is not known. Per-nucleotide qualities are absent, and no much larger clonotype sits a single base away.

All of the isolated RNA was reverse transcribed with the High Capacity cDNA Reverse Transcription Kit, so expressed TCRB transcripts were sequenced. Deep immunoSEQ sequencing was performed on naive, central memory and regulatory T cell samples, with an average of roughly 4 million total reads per sample. After sorted cells were lysed in RLT buffer, RNA was extracted with DNase-treated RNeasy Micro or Mini kits, with the choice depending on cell number. To prevent cross-contamination, every cell subset was processed on its own, while patient and healthy donor samples were processed together. The immunoSEQ multiplex PCR was used to amplify TCRB sequences from cDNA, yielding 87-bp fragments that span the CDR3 region. Sequencing of the amplicons was performed on the Illumina HiSeq platform. From the authors' description of their analysis: PCR bias was computationally corrected using synthetic template baselines, reads within Hamming distance 2 were collapsed, and singletons that could not be merged were discarded. Reads were aligned against IMGT to assign V, D and J genes, CDR3 length and insertions or deletions at six rearrangement sites. Clonotype counts were normalized to sorted cell number within each subset before computing true diversity and Gini coefficients with the tcR R package. The overlap coefficient, calculated on TCRB nucleotide sequences, was used to quantify repertoire sharing. TCRdb carries this immuneACCESS record with in-frame sequences only. Its versions omit some clonotypes, under half of them owing to an unresolved V gene in the studies checked, with the rest unexplained. D and trimming come from the DNA, and the V and J calls and clone size come from that table. The sample includes roughly 40,000 clones, with approximately 49% observed a single time. Approximately 0.67% of the sample rests with the top ten.

Each donor gave one peripheral blood draw, averaging roughly 0.11 L, which was collected into heparinised tubes. Naive, central memory, regulatory and stem cell-like memory CD4+ T cells were sorted on a BD FACSAria II using a panel including CD45RO, CCR7, CD25, CD127, CD95 and CD27. Purity was above 95% for every sorted population. PBMCs were isolated immediately by Lymphoprep density gradient centrifugation and stained directly without culture. Samples were stained and sorted in pairs, with one healthy donor and one patient per experiment, so that batch effects were minimized. Study-wide findings and limitations: Shorter templates might have been favored by PCR, but patient and control samples were amplified and corrected together, so both groups would have been affected equally by any skew. Naive, central memory and regulatory TCRB repertoires appeared to be more similar among patients than among healthy donors. Type 1 diabetes patients showed a moderate but significant shortening of TCRB CDR3 length in all four CD4+ subsets. Because small numbers of individuals were included in the HLA sub-analyses, any influence of HLA type on TCRB rearrangement was left unresolved. Sequencing cDNA rather than genomic DNA could over-represent highly expressing activated cells, although activation and CD3 levels did not differ between groups. Patients with type 1 diabetes made fewer insertions and deleted more nucleotides at VDJ recombination sites, implying thymic rearrangement abnormalities.

The sequenced sample consisted of central memory CD4+ T cells from blood. This sequence was found in a woman younger than 35 in good health. This chain joins TRBV5-4 to TRBJ2-5, with a weak D call of TRBD2 (7 bases match). The CDR3 sequence is CASSLALGGREETQYF. The base sequence is TGTGCCAGCAGCTTGGCCCTCGGGGGGCGAGAGGAGACCCAGTACTTC.